Here is one T cell receptor beta chain with its context. Losses at the gene ends were 4 bases for V and 4 bases for J; bases not matched to a gene: 6. Per germline, CDR1 LNHNV and CDR2 YYDKDF (reference sequence). There are 15 residues in the CDR3. The authors extracted RNA and reverse transcribed it into cDNA as the sequencing template. Using immunoSEQ multiplex PCR, the repertoire was profiled, and TCRdb retains in-frame clones only, with some absent. This table has about 190,000 clones, around three fifths appearing once. The data were obtained in a study of CD8+ T cells in alopecia areata. The TCR was taken from a human donor with alopecia areata. Sequenced material: CD4+ T cells sorted from blood, taken at week 0. The gene calls are TRBV15 and TRBJ2-1; 8 positions match TRBD1. The chain's CDR3 is CATSTGTGSYNEQFF. The CDR3 coding sequence is TGTGCCACCAGCACCGGGACAGGATCTTACAATGAGCAGTTCTTC.